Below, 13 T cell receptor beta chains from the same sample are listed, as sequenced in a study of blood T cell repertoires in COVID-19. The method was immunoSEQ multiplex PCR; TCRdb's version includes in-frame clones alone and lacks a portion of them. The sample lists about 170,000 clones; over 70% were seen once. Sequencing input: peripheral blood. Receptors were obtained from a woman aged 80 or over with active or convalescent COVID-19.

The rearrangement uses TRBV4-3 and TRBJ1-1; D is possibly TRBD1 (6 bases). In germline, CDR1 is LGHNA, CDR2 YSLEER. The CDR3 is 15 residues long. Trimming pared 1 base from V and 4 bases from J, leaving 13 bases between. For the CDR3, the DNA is TGCGCCAGCAGCCAAGCTACAGGGACACGCACTGAAGCTTTCTTT. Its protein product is CASSQATGTRTEAFF.

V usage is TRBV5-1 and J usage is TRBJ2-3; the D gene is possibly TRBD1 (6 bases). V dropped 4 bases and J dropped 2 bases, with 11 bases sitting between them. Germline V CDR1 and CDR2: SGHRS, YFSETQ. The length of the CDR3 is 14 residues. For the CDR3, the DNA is TGCGCCAGCAGCCCGACAGGTCCCACAGATACGCAGTATTTT. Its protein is CASSPTGPTDTQYF.

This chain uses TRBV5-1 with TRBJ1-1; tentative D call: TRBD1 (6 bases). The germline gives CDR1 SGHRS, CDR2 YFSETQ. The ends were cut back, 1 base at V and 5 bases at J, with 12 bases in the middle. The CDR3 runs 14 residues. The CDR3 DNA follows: TGCGCCAGCAGCTTGTGGGGGGGCGGTACTGAAGCTTTCTTT. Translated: CASSLWGGGTEAFF.

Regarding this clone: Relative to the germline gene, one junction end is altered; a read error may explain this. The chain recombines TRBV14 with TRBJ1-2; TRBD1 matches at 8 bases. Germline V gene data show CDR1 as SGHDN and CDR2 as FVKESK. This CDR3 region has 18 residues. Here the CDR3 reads CASSQGQGTSRGDYGHTF. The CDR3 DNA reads TGTGCCAGCAGCCAAGGACAGGGGACCTCCCGGGGGGACTATGGCCACACCTTC. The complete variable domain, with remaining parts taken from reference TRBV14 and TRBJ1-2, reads EAGVTQFPSHSVIEKGQTVTLRCDPISGHDNLYWYRRVMGKEIKFLLHFVKESKQDESGMPNNRFLAERTGGTYSTLKVQPAELEDSGVYFCASSQGQGTSRGDYGHTFGSGTRLTVV.

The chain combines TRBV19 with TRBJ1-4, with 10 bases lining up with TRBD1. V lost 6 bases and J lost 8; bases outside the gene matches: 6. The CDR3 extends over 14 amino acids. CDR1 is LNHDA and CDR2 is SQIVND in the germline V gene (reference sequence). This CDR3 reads CASSGQGGGEKLFF. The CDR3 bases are TGTGCCAGTAGCGGACAGGGGGGGGGAGAAAAACTGTTTTTT.

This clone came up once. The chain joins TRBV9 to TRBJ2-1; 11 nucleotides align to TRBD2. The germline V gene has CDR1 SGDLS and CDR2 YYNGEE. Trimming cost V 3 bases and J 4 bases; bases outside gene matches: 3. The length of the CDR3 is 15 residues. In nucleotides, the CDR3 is TGTGCCAGCAGCGCGGGGACTAGCGGATACAATGAGCAGTTCTTC. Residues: CASSAGTSGYNEQFF. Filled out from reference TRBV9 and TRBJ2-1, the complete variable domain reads DSGVTQTPKHLITATGQRVTLRCSPRSGDLSVYWYQQSLDQGLQFLIQYYNGEERAKGNILERFSAQQFPDLHSELNLSSLELGDSALYFCASSAGTSGYNEQFFGPGTRLTVL.

In DNA form, the CDR3 reads TGCAGCATCAGCGGGGGCCTGAGCACAGATACGCAGTATTTT. Its translation is CSISGGLSTDTQYF. V usage is TRBV29-1 and J usage is TRBJ2-3, with TRBD2 matching 8 bases. The CDR3 is 14 amino acids. V was clipped by 8 bases and J by 0 bases; unmatched bases: 7. Germline V gene lookup returns CDR1 SQVTM and CDR2 ANQGSEA.

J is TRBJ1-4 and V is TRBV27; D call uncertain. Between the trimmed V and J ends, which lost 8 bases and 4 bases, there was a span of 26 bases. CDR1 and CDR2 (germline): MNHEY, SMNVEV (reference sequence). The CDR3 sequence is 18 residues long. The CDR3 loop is CASRKTPEGEGLNEKLFF. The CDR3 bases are TGTGCCAGCCGCAAAACCCCCGAGGGCGAGGGCCTTAATGAAAAACTGTTTTTT.

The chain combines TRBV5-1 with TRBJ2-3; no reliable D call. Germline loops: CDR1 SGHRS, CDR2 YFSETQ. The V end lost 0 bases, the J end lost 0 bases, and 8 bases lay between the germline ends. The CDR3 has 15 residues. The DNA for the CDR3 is TGCGCCAGCAGCTTGGGCGGAACAAGCACAGATACGCAGTATTTT. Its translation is CASSLGGTSTDTQYF.

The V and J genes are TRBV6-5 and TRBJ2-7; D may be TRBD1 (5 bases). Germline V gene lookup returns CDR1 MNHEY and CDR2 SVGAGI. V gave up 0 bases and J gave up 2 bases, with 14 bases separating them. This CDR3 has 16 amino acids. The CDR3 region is CASSYSSLGPAYEQYF. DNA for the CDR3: TGTGCCAGCAGTTACTCGAGTCTGGGGCCAGCCTACGAGCAGTACTTC.

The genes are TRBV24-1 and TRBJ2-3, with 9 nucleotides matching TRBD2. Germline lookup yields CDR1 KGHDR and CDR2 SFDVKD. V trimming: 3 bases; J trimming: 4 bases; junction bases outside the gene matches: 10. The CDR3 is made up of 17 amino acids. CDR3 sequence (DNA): TGTGCCACCAGTGATCATCCCCGCGGGGGGGCCGCAGATACGCAGTATTTT. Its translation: CATSDHPRGGAADTQYF.

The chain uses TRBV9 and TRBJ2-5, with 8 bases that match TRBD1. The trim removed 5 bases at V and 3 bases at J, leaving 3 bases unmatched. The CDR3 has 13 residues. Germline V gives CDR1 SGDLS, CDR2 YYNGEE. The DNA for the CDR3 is TGTGCCAGCAGAGGACAGGGTGAAGAGACCCAGTACTTC. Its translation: CASRGQGEETQYF.

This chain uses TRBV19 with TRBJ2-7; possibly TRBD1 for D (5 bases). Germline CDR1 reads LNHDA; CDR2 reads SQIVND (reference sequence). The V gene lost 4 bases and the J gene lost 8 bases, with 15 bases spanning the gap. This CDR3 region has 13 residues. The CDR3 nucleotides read TGTGCCAGTAGTACCGCGACAGATCCCAAGCAGTACTTC. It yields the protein CASSTATDPKQYF.